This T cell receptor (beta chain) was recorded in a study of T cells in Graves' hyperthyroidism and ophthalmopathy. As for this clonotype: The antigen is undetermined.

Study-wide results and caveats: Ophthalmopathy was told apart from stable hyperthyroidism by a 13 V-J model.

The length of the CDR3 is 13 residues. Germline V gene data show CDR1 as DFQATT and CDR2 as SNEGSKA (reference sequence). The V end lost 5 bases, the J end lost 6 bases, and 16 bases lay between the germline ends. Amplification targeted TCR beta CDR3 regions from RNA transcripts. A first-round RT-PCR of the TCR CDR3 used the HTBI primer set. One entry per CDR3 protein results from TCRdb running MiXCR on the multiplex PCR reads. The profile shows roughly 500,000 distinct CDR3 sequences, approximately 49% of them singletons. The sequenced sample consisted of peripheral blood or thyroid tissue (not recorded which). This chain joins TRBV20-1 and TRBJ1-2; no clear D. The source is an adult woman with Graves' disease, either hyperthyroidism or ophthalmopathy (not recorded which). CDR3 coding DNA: TGCAGTGCTCAGACTAGCGGGGTCGATGGCTACACCTTC. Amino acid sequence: CSAQTSGVDGYTF.